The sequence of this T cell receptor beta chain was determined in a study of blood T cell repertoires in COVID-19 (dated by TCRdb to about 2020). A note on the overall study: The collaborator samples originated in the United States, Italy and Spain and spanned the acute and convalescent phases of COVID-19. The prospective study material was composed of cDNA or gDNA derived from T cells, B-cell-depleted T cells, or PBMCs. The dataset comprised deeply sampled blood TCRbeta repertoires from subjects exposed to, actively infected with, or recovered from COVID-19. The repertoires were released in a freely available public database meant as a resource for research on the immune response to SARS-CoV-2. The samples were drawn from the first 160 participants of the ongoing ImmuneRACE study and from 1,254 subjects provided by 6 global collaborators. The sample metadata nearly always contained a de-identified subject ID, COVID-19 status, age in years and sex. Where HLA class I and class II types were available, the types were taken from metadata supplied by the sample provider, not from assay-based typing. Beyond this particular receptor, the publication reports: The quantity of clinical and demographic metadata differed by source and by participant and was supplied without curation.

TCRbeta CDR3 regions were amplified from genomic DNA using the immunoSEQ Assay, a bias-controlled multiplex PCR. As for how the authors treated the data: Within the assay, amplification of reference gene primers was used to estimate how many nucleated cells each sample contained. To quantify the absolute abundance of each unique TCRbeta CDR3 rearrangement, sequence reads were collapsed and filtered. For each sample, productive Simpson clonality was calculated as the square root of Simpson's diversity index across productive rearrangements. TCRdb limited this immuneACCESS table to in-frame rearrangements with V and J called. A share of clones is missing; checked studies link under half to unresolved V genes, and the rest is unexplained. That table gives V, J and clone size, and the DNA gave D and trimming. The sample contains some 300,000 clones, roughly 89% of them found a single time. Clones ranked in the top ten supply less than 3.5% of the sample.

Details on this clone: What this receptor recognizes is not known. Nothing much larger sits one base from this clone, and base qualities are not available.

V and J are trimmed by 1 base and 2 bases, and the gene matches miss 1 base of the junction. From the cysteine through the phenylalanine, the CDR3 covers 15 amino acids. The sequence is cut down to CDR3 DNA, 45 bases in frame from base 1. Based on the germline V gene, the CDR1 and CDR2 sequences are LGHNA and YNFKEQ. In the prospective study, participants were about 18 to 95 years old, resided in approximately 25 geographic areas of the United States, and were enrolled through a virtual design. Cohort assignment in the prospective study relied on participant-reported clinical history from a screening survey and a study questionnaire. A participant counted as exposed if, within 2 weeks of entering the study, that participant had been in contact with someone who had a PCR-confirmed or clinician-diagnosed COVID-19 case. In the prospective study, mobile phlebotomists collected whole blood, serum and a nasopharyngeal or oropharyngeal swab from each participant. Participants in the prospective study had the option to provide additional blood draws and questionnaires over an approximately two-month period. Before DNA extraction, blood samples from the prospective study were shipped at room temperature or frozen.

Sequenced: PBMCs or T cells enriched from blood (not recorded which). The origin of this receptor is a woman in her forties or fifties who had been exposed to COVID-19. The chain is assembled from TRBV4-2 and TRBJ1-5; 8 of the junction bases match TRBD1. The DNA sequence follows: TGTGCCAGCAGCCAAGCGGGACAGGGCAATCAGCCCCAGCATTTT. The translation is CASSQAGQGNQPQHF.